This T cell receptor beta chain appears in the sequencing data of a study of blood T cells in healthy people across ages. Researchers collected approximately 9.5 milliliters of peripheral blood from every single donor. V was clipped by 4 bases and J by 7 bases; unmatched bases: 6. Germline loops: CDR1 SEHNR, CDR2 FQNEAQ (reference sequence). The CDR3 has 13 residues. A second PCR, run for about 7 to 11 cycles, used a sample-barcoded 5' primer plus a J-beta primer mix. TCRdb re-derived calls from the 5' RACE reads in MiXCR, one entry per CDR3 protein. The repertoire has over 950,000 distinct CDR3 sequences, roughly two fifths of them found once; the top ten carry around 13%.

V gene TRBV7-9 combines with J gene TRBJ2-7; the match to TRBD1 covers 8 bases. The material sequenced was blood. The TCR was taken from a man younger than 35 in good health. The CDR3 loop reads CASSSNRGNEQYF. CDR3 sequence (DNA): TGTGCCAGCAGCTCTAACAGGGGGAATGAGCAGTACTTC.